The entry below gives a single T cell receptor beta chain sequence along with its context. This record belongs to a study of CD8+ T cells in alopecia areata. As for treatment: oral pan-JAK inhibitor, 5-10 mg twice daily. cDNA prepared by RNA extraction and subsequent reverse transcription served as the template for sequencing. TCRdb's copy holds only in-frame clones and misses some; the assay was immunoSEQ multiplex PCR. The sample contains fewer than 100,000 clones, 60% to 65% of which appear only once. This CDR3 comprises 15 residues. V was pared by 2 bases and J by 4 bases, with 5 bases of the junction left unmatched. CDR1 and CDR2 (germline): SEHNR, FQNEAQ (reference sequence).

This sample comprised CD8+ T cells sorted from blood, obtained at week 4, from a patient treated with tofacitinib. The chain combines TRBV7-9 with TRBJ2-5, with TRBD2 identical over 9 bases. The sequence was obtained from a human donor with alopecia areata. CDR3 in DNA: TGTGCCAGCAGCTTAAAAGCGGGAGGTGCAGAGACCCAGTACTTC. Amino acid sequence: CASSLKAGGAETQYF. The full variable domain, with the rest looked up from reference TRBV7-9 and TRBJ2-5, is DTGVSQNPRHKITKRGQNVTFRCDPISEHNRLYWYRQTLGQGPEFLTYFQNEAQLEKSRLLSDRFSAERPKGSFSTLEIQRTEQGDSAMYLCASSLKAGGAETQYFGPGTRLLVL.